This TCR beta chain appears in the sequencing data of a study of T cells in Graves' hyperthyroidism and ophthalmopathy. Trimming cost V 4 bases and J 4 bases, with 14 bases left between them. The germline CDR1 and CDR2 sequences are SGHVS and FQNEAQ. The CDR3 sequence is 14 residues long. A few counts support this clonotype. Its specificity is not known. One base away lies a much larger clone, so this may be a sequencing read error. As the CDR3 is not closed by the conserved phenylalanine or tryptophan, this likely results from a read error. A patient was excluded if there was uncontrolled infection, other autoimmune disease, pregnancy or lactation. Clinical symptoms, serum thyroxine and TRAb, thyroid ultrasound and orbital computed tomography together formed the diagnostic basis. The source of the PBMCs was less than 12 ml of fresh peripheral blood. The source material, RNA transcripts, was used to amplify TCR beta CDR3 regions. In the first-round RT-PCR of the TCR CDR3, the HTBI primer set was used. TCRdb itself ran the multiplex PCR reads through MiXCR, one entry per CDR3 protein. This table holds 250,000 to 300,000 distinct CDR3 sequences, roughly 13% found once.

Study-level findings and limits: Separation of ophthalmopathy from stable hyperthyroidism was achieved by a 13 V-J model.

The clonotype comes from a woman aged 40 to 50 with Graves' hyperthyroidism. This chain connects TRBV7-8 to TRBJ2-7; the D is unclear. The specimen sequenced was blood. The CDR3 sequence: CASSSLQLDYEQYL. The CDR3 DNA sequence: TGTGCCAGCAGCTCGTTACAGCTAGATTACGAGCAGTACCTC.